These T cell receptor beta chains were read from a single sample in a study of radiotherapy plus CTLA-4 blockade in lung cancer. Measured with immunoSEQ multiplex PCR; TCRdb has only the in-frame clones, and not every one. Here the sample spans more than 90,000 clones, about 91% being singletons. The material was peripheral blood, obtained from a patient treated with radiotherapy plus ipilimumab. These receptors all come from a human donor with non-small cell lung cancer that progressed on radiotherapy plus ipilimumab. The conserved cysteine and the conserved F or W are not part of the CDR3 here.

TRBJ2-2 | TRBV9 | ASSVEPGTSGRTTGELF
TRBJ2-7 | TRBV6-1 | AGGLDSGPAYEQY
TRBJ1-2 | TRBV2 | ASRVGGTNYGYT
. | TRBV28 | ASSSYSGGGAEQY
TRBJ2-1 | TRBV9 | ASSVLAEYNEQF
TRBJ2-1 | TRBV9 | ASSTSLARDNEQF
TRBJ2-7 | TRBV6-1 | ASSEAFPPYEQY
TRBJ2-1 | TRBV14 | ASSHGQGYDEQF
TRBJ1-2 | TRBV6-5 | ASTHRGSAGYGYT
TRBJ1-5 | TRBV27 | ASRRRDSNQPQH
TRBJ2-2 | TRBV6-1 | ASSEASGSMELF
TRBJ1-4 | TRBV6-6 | AVPGQGNEKLF
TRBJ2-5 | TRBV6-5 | ASSAPGVETQY
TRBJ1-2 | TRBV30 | AWSVQVGGFYGYT
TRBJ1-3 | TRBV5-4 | ASSLGVGAGNTIY
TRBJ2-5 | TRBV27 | ASRKRGTSGIGVQETQY
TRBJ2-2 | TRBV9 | ASALGVGPGELF
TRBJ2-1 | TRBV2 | ASSALGAPPDEQF
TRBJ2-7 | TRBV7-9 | ASSYNYEQY
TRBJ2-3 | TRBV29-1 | SVEDGRGDTQY
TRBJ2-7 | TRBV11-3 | ADPGGYSYEQY
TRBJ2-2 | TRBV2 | ASISRRGANTGELF
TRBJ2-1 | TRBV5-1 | ASSLSGSMNEQF
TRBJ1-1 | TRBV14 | ASSRDRGNMNIEAF
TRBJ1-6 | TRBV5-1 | ASSLPGQGDSPLH
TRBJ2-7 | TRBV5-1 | ASSLLSSRDPYEQY
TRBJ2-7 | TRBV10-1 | ASSESRASGLYEQY
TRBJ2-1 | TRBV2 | ASGLAESYNEQF
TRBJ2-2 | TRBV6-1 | ASSEATRQTGELF
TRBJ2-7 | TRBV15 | ATSSQKGRQR
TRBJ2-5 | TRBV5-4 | ASRGSGTGAQY
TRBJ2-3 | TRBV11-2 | ASSSGGGQTDTQY
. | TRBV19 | ASSLVTGYEQY
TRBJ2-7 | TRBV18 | ASGEQATEQY
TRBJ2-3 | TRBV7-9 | ASSLIQGFADTQY
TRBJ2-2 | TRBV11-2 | ASSSSGSTGELF
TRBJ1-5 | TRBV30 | AWSVQGNQPQH
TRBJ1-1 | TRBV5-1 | ASSLWEKHTEAF
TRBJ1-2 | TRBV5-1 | ASSLGGTGYGYT
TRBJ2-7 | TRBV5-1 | ASSRTSGSYEQY
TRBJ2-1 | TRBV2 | ASSVAGPGEQF
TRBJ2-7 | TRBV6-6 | ASSYGQGGYEQY
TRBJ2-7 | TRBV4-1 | ASSQEGGGNSLEQY
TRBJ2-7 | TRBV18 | ASSPGTGFSYEQY
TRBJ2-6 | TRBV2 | AARRIIVQSGANVLT
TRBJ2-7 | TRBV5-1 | ASSLGSGSSEQY
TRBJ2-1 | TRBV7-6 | ASSNAVGGEQF
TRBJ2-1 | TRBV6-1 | ASTTDLLNEQF
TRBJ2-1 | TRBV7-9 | ASSFTTRGDEQF
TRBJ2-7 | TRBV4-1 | ASSRSTLGLDEQY
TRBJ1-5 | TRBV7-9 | ASSLGAGQPQH
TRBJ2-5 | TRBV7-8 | ASSLVRGETQY
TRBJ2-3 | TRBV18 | ASSPLPSTDTQY
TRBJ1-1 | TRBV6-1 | ASSDSSENTEAF
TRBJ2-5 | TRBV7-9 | ASSFGSEETQY
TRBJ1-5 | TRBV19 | ASSIGPGPQPQH
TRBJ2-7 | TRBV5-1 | ASSLVPGSSYEQY
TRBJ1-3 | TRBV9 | ASSLTTAAGNTIY
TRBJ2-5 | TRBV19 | ASRVDPSQETQY
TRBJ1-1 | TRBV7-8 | ASSTRWGGTEAF